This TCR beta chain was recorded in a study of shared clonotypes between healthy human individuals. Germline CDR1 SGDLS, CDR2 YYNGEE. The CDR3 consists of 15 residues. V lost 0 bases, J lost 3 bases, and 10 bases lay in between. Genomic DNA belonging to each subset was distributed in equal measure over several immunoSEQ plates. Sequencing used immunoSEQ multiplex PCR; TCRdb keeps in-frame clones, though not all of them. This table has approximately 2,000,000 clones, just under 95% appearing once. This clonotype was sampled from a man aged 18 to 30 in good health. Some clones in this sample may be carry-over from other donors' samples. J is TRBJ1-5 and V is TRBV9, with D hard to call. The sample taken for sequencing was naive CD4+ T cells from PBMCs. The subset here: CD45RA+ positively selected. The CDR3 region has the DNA TGTGCCAGCAGCGTAGCAGACGGCAACAATCAGCCCCAGCATTTT. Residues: CASSVADGNNQPQHF.